The rows below give T cell receptor beta chains drawn from one sample of a study of shared clonotypes between healthy human individuals. TCRdb's copy holds only in-frame clones and misses some; the assay was immunoSEQ multiplex PCR. The table includes approximately 500,000 clones, almost 80% detected once. Sequenced input: PBMCs. These receptors were taken from a woman aged 40 to 50 in good health. Some clones in this sample may be carry-over from other donors' samples. The CDR3 runs from the conserved cysteine through the conserved F or W. D genes are given only for firm matches. A row's size may be missing; if present it is once, few, many or a size class.

V gene	clone size	J gene	D gene	CDR3 DNA	CDR3 protein
TRBV27	.	TRBJ2-3	.	TGTGCCAGCAGTTTATCGCCAGGGCTAACGGCAGATACGCAGTATTTT	CASSLSPGLTADTQYF
TRBV2	many	TRBJ1-5	TRBD1	TGTGCCAGCAGTGCCTTCGGACAGGGTGAGGGTCAGCCCCAGCATTTT	CASSAFGQGEGQPQHF
TRBV6-1	.	TRBJ2-7	.	TGTGCCAGCAGTGAAGGACCCCAGGTAGTCTACGAGCAGTACTTC	CASSEGPQVVYEQYF
TRBV7-2	.	TRBJ2-1	TRBD2	TGTGCCAGCAGCTATGCTAGCGGGGCCTACAATGAGCAGTTCTTC	CASSYASGAYNEQFF
TRBV6-5	.	TRBJ2-7	TRBD2	TGTGCCAGCAGTTATTCGGGACTAGCGGGGTACGAGCAGTACTTC	CASSYSGLAGYEQYF
TRBV20-1	.	TRBJ1-1	.	TGCAGGGGGCAGGAGAACACTGAAGCTTTCTTT	CRGQENTEAFF
TRBV6-5	once	TRBJ1-3	.	TGTGCCAGCAGCCTAACCGGGACAACTGGAAACACCATATATTTT	CASSLTGTTGNTIYF
TRBV28	.	TRBJ1-2	.	TGTGCCAGTTCAGTGAACTATGGCTACACCTTC	CASSVNYGYTF
TRBV6-1	.	TRBJ1-5	.	TGTGCCAGCAGTGAAGTTAGCCGGATACCAAGCAATCAGCCCCAGCATTTT	CASSEVSRIPSNQPQHF
TRBV30	.	TRBJ2-6	TRBD1	TGTGCCTGGAGGAACAGGGGGCTCGGGGCCAACGTCCTGACTTTC	CAWRNRGLGANVLTF
TRBV7-6	.	TRBJ2-7	.	TGTGCCAGCAGCACAGGGATGGCCACCTCCTACGAGCAGTACTTC	CASSTGMATSYEQYF
TRBV28	many	TRBJ2-7	TRBD2	TGTGCCAGCAGTTTAATTCTAGGCGGGAGAACCTCCTACGAGCAGTACTTC	CASSLILGGRTSYEQYF
TRBV7-2	once	TRBJ1-1	.	TGTGCCAGCAGCTTAAGGGACACTGAAGCTTTCTTT	CASSLRDTEAFF
TRBV6-1	.	TRBJ2-5	.	TGTGCCAGCAAAAGGTCGGGCCGAGGGGGGACCCAGTACTTC	CASKRSGRGGTQYF
TRBV6-5	.	TRBJ2-2	TRBD1	TGTGCCAGCAGTTGGGGACAGGGGGTGTTCGGGGAGCTGCTTTTT	CASSWGQGVFGELLF
TRBV4-1	.	TRBJ2-3	.	TGCGCCAGCAGCCCAAGCATATGGGGGACCACAGATACGCAGTATTTT	CASSPSIWGTTDTQYF
TRBV28	.	TRBJ1-2	TRBD1	TGTGCCAGCAGTTTAGAATACAGGGGGGCGGGTGGCTACACCTTC	CASSLEYRGAGGYTF
TRBV5-1	.	TRBJ2-7	.	TGCGCCAGCAGCCTAAGAGAGGCGGGATCCACCTACGAGCAGTACTTC	CASSLREAGSTYEQYF